This T cell receptor beta chain was sequenced during a study of T cell changes during pregnancy in multiple sclerosis. Clones were sequenced by immunoSEQ multiplex PCR, and TCRdb holds only the in-frame ones, with some missing. Among 100,000 or so clones listed, about 93% were seen once. V lost 0 bases and J lost 9, with 9 bases in between. CDR1 and CDR2 from the germline V gene are MGHRA and YSYEKL. The CDR3 covers 14 residues. The chain employs TRBV4-1 and TRBJ1-6; D perhaps matches TRBD1 (6 bases). The source was peripheral blood, collected in the first trimester of pregnancy. The source is a female donor with multiple sclerosis, enrolled in a pregnancy study. CDR3 DNA sequence: TGCGCCAGCAGCCAAGAGACAGGCACTTCACCCCTCCACTTT. Translating it yields CASSQETGTSPLHF.